The 30 T cell receptor beta chains below all came from one sample that was sequenced in a study of tumor-infiltrating lymphocytes in localized non-small cell lung cancer. This table comes from immunoSEQ multiplex PCR, and its TCRdb copy is limited to in-frame clones, with some not included. The sample holds 15,000 to 20,000 clones, 80% seen once. The material sequenced was uninvolved lung tissue not adjacent to the tumor. These receptor sequences come from a human donor with non-small cell lung cancer.

This clone was found once. The chain carries TRBV6-6 and TRBJ2-3, with D possibly being TRBD1 or TRBD2 (5 bases each). The germline CDR1 and CDR2 sequences are MNHNY and SVGAGI (reference sequence). V lost 8 bases and J lost 2, with 8 bases in between. The length of the CDR3 is 12 residues. CDR3 region: CASRGPTDTQYF. CDR3 bases: TGTGCCAGCCGGGGCCCCACAGATACGCAGTATTTT.

This chain links TRBV11-2 with TRBJ1-2, with 9 bases matching TRBD1. Unmatched junction bases numbered 5, after V lost 4 bases and J lost 2 bases. Germline lookup yields CDR1 SGHAT and CDR2 FQNNGV. The CDR3 sequence is 15 residues long. CDR3 sequence (DNA): TGTGCCAGCAGCTCCCTCGACAGGGGGAACTATGGCTACACCTTC. It specifies CASSSLDRGNYGYTF.

V is TRBV28 and J is TRBJ1-1; 9 bases line up with TRBD1. V lost 3 bases, J lost 1 base, and 9 bases stayed unmatched. Germline V CDR1 and CDR2: MDHEN, SYDVKM. This CDR3 region has 17 residues. Here the CDR3 reads CASSFSRTGATNTEAFF. The CDR3 nucleotides read TGTGCCAGCAGTTTTTCCAGGACAGGGGCAACGAACACTGAAGCTTTCTTT.

The CDR3 loop reads CASSQESATGRFF. In DNA, the CDR3 is TGCGCCAGCAGCCAAGAATCAGCGACGGGTCGGTTCTTC. The genes are TRBV4-1 and TRBJ2-1; no definite D call. This CDR3 contains 13 residues. Germline V gene lookup returns CDR1 MGHRA and CDR2 YSYEKL. The V end lost 0 bases, the J end lost 15 bases, and 15 bases lay between the germline ends.

As regards this clone: One end of the junction varies from germline; a read error may be responsible. V is TRBV19 and J is TRBJ2-2, with D possibly matching TRBD1 (5 bases). The CDR3 covers 16 residues. CDR1 and CDR2 (germline): LNHDA, SQIVND (reference sequence). The CDR3 sequence: CASSSDRPSNTGELFF. The CDR3 DNA reads as TGTGCCAGTAGTTCCGACAGACCGTCGAATACCGGGGAGCTGTTTTTT.

The chain carries TRBV5-1 and TRBJ2-5, with D perhaps assigned TRBD1 or TRBD2 (5 bases each). The V gene's germline CDR1 is SGHRS and CDR2 YFSETQ. The CDR3 runs 13 residues. Trimming cost V 4 bases and J 1 base, with 8 bases left between them. The CDR3 here is CASSGTAQETQYF. The CDR3 DNA follows: TGCGCCAGCAGCGGGACGGCCCAAGAGACCCAGTACTTC. Supplemented by reference TRBV5-1 and TRBJ2-5, the full variable domain reads KAGVTQTPRYLIKTRGQQVTLSCSPISGHRSVSWYQQTPGQGLQFLFEYFSETQRNKGNFPGRFSGRQFSNSRSEMNVSTLELGDSALYLCASSGTAQETQYFGPGTRLLVL.

This clone was detected only once. This sequence joins TRBV6-5 and TRBJ1-1; D is possibly TRBD1 (5 bases). CDR3 length: 12 residues. Germline CDR1 is MNHEY and CDR2 is SVGAGI. V was cut by 6 bases and J by 8 bases, with 13 bases left in between. CDR3 amino acids: CASSLPGQEAFF. In DNA form, the CDR3 reads TGTGCCAGCAGCCTGCCGGGGCAGGAAGCTTTCTTT.

The chain has TRBV30 and TRBJ1-3; D is perhaps TRBD1 (5 bases). CDR1 is GTSNPN, CDR2 SVGIG, per germline (reference sequence). Between the trimmed V and J ends, which lost 0 bases and 0 bases, there was a span of 6 bases. This CDR3 contains 14 residues. CDR3 loop: CAWSVGASGNTIYF. The CDR3 DNA reads as TGTGCCTGGAGTGTAGGGGCCTCTGGAAACACCATATATTTT.

V gene TRBV18 combines with J gene TRBJ2-2; 7 nucleotides match TRBD2. This CDR3 has 16 residues. J lost 2 bases, V lost 6 bases, and 9 bases had no gene match. In germline, CDR1 is KGHSH, CDR2 LQKENI. The CDR3 spells CASSPYSGGNTGELFF. CDR3 in DNA: TGTGCCAGCTCCCCCTACTCGGGGGGAAACACCGGGGAGCTGTTTTTT.

This clone has a handful of counts. The rearrangement joins TRBV30 to TRBJ2-1; 9 positions agree with TRBD2. The CDR3 runs 13 residues. CDR1 and CDR2 from the germline V gene are GTSNPN and SVGIG (reference sequence). The V and J ends lost 2 bases and 7 bases, in that order; junction bases with no gene match: 3. CDR3 DNA: TGTGCCTGGAGTAGCGGGAGGTGGAATGAGCAGTTCTTC. Residues: CAWSSGRWNEQFF.

V usage is TRBV6-5 and J usage is TRBJ1-2, with 8 bases aligning to TRBD1. Germline V gives CDR1 MNHEY, CDR2 SVGAGI. Germline trimming cut 4 bases from V and 4 bases from J; bases unmatched to any gene: 11. The CDR3 has 16 amino acids. CDR3 bases: TGTGCCAGCAGTTTGCTGGGGACAGGAAAATCCTATGGCTACACCTTC. It translates to CASSLLGTGKSYGYTF.

This clone was found once. V is TRBV19 and J is TRBJ1-5; possibly TRBD1 for D (6 bases). This CDR3 is built from 16 residues. The V gene's germline CDR1 is LNHDA and CDR2 SQIVND (reference sequence). V gave up 5 bases and J gave up 9 bases, with 23 bases separating them. CDR3: CASSPQFQGQGGPQHF. In nucleotides, the CDR3 is TGTGCCAGTAGTCCACAATTTCAAGGGCAAGGGGGGCCCCAGCATTTT.

CDR3 protein: CASSTGGTGELFF. The CDR3 nucleotides are TGTGCCAGTTCCACCGGGGGTACCGGGGAGCTGTTTTTT. This chain links TRBV6-6 with TRBJ2-2, with D perhaps TRBD2 (6 bases). The V gene lost 9 bases and the J gene lost 5 bases, with 13 bases spanning the gap. The CDR3 has 13 residues. The germline gives CDR1 MNHNY, CDR2 SVGAGI (reference sequence).

The gene calls are TRBV11-2 and TRBJ2-7; D tentatively fits TRBD1 or TRBD2 (5 bases each). CDR3 length: 14 residues. V lost 3 bases, J lost 2 bases, and 11 bases lay in between. The germline CDR1 and CDR2 sequences are SGHAT and FQNNGV. For the CDR3, the DNA is TGTGCCAGCAGCTTTTCGGGGCGAACCTACGAGCAGTACTTC. It specifies CASSFSGRTYEQYF.

The gene calls are TRBV29-1 and TRBJ1-1; D gene ambiguous. Germline V lookup: CDR1 SQVTM, CDR2 ANQGSEA. Deletions cut 4 bases from V and 5 bases from J, with 11 bases between. CDR3 length: 12 amino acids. CDR3 nucleotides: TGCAGCGTTGGGGAATTGGAGACTGAAGCTTTCTTT. It translates to CSVGELETEAFF.

The rearrangement links TRBV7-2 to TRBJ2-1; D is possibly TRBD1 (7 bases). Deletions cut 3 bases from V and 5 bases from J, with 14 bases between. The CDR3 contains 15 residues. Germline CDR1 is SGHTA and CDR2 is FQGNSA. Here the CDR3 DNA reads TGTGCCAGCAGCTTCTTCCAGGGGGGAAACAATGAGCAGTTCTTC. Translation gives CASSFFQGGNNEQFF.

V is TRBV19 and J is TRBJ1-2; D remains unclear. Germline V CDR1 and CDR2: LNHDA, SQIVND (reference sequence). The V and J ends lost 2 bases and 1 base respectively, with 8 bases between them. This CDR3 has 14 residues. Here the CDR3 reads CASSIQAGNYGYTF. In DNA, the CDR3 is TGTGCCAGTAGTATACAGGCGGGTAACTATGGCTACACCTTC.

The rearrangement uses TRBV29-1 and TRBJ2-4, with 15 bases lining up with TRBD2. The V gene's germline CDR1 is SQVTM and CDR2 ANQGSEA. Trimming at V came to 4 bases and at J to 9 bases, leaving 10 bases not matched to a gene. CDR3 length: 16 residues. CDR3 DNA: TGCAGCGTTGGCGGAGGACTAGCGGGAGGGCCTTCCATTCAGTACTTC. Residues: CSVGGGLAGGPSIQYF.

The V and J genes are TRBV29-1 and TRBJ2-7; 10 nucleotides agree with TRBD2. The CDR3 extends over 16 amino acids. The V segment lost 1 base and the J segment 5 bases; nucleotides outside the gene matches: 11. The germline gives CDR1 SQVTM, CDR2 ANQGSEA. DNA of the CDR3: TGCAGCGTTGAAGCCGTGTCAGCGGGAGGGCCGGACGAGCAGTACTTC. It is translated as CSVEAVSAGGPDEQYF.

V is TRBV28 and J is TRBJ1-1, with D possibly TRBD1 on 5 matching bases. Germline-derived CDR1 and CDR2 are MDHEN and SYDVKM. The CDR3 has 15 amino acids. Trimming pared 6 bases from V and 3 bases from J, leaving 17 bases between. CDR3: CASSPHLRGYTEAFF. The CDR3, as DNA: TGTGCCAGCAGCCCACATTTGAGGGGTTACACTGAAGCTTTCTTT. Full variable domain (remainder filled in from reference TRBV28 and TRBJ1-1): DVKVTQSSRYLVKRTGEKVFLECVQDMDHENMFWYRQDPGLGLRLIYFSYDVKMKEKGDIPEGYSVSREKKERFSLILESASTNQTSMYLCASSPHLRGYTEAFFGQGTRLTVV.

The chain uses TRBV4-1 and TRBJ2-7, with D tentatively TRBD1 (5 bases). Between the trimmed V and J ends, which lost 0 bases and 3 bases, there was a span of 12 bases. CDR3 size: 15 residues. Germline V gene data show CDR1 as MGHRA and CDR2 as YSYEKL. CDR3 protein: CASSQEVRVYYEQYF. Written as DNA, the CDR3 is TGCGCCAGCAGCCAAGAGGTCAGGGTATACTACGAGCAGTACTTC.

The genes are TRBV5-1 and TRBJ1-2; weak D call: TRBD1 (5 bases). This CDR3 comprises 16 residues. The V end was cut by 2 bases, the J end by 0 bases, with 14 bases between. Germline CDR1 is SGHRS and CDR2 is YFSETQ. The CDR3 loop reads CASSLTVDRANYGYTF. The CDR3 nucleotides are TGCGCCAGCAGCTTAACCGTCGACAGAGCTAACTATGGCTACACCTTC.

This clone was seen only once. The chain carries TRBV5-1 and TRBJ2-7; 9 nucleotides agree with TRBD2. The length of the CDR3 is 16 residues. The trim removed 0 bases at V and 5 bases at J, leaving 9 bases unmatched. Germline lookup yields CDR1 SGHRS and CDR2 YFSETQ. CDR3 loop: CASSLEGRGGSDEQYF. The CDR3 DNA is TGCGCCAGCAGCTTGGAGGGGCGGGGGGGTAGCGACGAGCAGTACTTC.

The CDR3 is CASSLDREKTQYF. The CDR3 nucleotides are TGCGCCAGCAGCTTGGACAGGGAGAAGACCCAGTACTTC. J is TRBJ2-5 and V is TRBV5-1, with D perhaps matching TRBD1 (6 bases). There are 13 residues in the CDR3. V dropped 0 bases and J dropped 6 bases, with 9 bases sitting between them. Germline V gene sequence: CDR1 SGHRS, CDR2 YFSETQ.

The V call is TRBV10-2, the J call TRBJ1-2, with unresolved D. The V end was cut by 3 bases, the J end by 0 bases, with 14 bases between. CDR3 length: 16 residues. The germline CDR1 and CDR2 sequences are WSHSY and SAAADI. The CDR3 DNA sequence: TGCGCCAGCAGTGAAACAGCGCCCTATTCTAACTATGGCTACACCTTC. It is translated as CASSETAPYSNYGYTF.

The chain recombines TRBV7-2 with TRBJ2-3; D unresolved. From germline, CDR1 is SGHTA and CDR2 FQGNSA. The CDR3 extends over 15 amino acids. The V end was cut by 2 bases, the J end by 0 bases, with 9 bases between. The CDR3 reads CASSLMAVSTDTQYF. DNA for the CDR3: TGTGCCAGCAGCTTAATGGCCGTAAGCACAGATACGCAGTATTTT.

The chain carries TRBV27 and TRBJ2-1; tentatively, D is TRBD2 (6 bases). The CDR3 totals 15 residues. The germline V gene has CDR1 MNHEY and CDR2 SMNVEV (reference sequence). V was cut by 6 bases and J by 9 bases, with 21 bases left in between. The CDR3 DNA reads TGTGCCAGCAGCATCCGTCGGGGCGCCGGGGGTGAGCAGTTCTTC. It specifies CASSIRRGAGGEQFF.

The V gene is TRBV5-1, the J gene TRBJ2-1, with 10 bases identical to TRBD1. This CDR3 is built from 17 residues. Germline CDR1 is SGHRS and CDR2 is YFSETQ. V was pared by 3 bases and J by 10 bases, with 16 bases of the junction left unmatched. The CDR3 loop is CASSWKEDRGESWEQFF. CDR3 coding DNA: TGCGCCAGCAGCTGGAAAGAGGACAGGGGGGAATCGTGGGAGCAGTTCTTC.

The CDR3 region is CASSLVGGVDDLGYTF. In DNA form, the CDR3 reads TGTGCCAGCAGCTTGGTGGGCGGAGTTGACGATCTTGGCTACACCTTC. This rearrangement joins TRBV5-4 to TRBJ1-2; no firm D call. Germline CDR1 reads SGHNT; CDR2 reads YYREEE (reference sequence). Trimming cost V 0 bases and J 7 bases, with 19 bases left between them. This CDR3 is 16 amino acids long.

The CDR3: CASSPDSDYYGYTF. The CDR3 coding sequence is TGTGCCAGCAGCCCGGACAGTGACTATTATGGCTACACCTTC. V gene TRBV4-2 combines with J gene TRBJ1-2; maybe TRBD1 (6 bases). The CDR3 totals 14 residues. CDR1 and CDR2 (germline): LGHNA, YNFKEQ. Trimming pared 4 bases from V and 5 bases from J, leaving 14 bases between.